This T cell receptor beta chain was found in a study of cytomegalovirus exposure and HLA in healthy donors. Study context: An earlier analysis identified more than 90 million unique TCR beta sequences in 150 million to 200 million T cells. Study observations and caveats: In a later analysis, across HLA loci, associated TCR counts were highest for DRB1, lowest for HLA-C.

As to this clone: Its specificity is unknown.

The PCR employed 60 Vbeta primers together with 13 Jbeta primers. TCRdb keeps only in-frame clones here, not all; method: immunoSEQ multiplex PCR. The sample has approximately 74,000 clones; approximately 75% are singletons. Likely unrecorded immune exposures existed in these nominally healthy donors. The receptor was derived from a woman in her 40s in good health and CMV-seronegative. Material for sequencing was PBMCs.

The CDR3 is CAWRTLAGAYEQYF. The CDR3 bases are TGTGCCTGGAGAACTCTAGCGGGGGCCTACGAGCAGTACTTC. The V and J genes are TRBV30 and TRBJ2-5, with 10 bases aligning to TRBD2. The J call is in doubt because the DNA end fits TRBJ2-7 better. The germline gives CDR1 GTSNPN, CDR2 SVGIG (reference sequence). The CDR3 spans 14 residues.